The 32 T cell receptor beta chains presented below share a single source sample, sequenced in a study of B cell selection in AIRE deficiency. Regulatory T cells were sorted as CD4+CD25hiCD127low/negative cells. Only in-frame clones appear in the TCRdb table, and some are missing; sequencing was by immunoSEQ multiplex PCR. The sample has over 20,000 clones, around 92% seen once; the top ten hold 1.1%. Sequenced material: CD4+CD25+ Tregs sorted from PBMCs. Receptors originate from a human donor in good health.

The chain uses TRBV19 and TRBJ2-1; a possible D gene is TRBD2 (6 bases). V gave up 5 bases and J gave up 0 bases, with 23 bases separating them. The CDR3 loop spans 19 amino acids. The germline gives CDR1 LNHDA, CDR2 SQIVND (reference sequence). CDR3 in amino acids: CASSWRGFPVLSSYNEQFF. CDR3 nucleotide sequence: TGTGCCAGTAGTTGGCGGGGCTTTCCTGTCCTGAGCTCCTACAATGAGCAGTTCTTC.

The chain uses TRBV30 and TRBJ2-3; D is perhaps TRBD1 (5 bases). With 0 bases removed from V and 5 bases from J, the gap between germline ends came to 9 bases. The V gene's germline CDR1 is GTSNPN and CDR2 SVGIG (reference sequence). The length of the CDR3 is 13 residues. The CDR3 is CAWSVIGEDTQYF. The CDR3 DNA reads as TGTGCCTGGAGTGTGATAGGGGAAGATACGCAGTATTTT.

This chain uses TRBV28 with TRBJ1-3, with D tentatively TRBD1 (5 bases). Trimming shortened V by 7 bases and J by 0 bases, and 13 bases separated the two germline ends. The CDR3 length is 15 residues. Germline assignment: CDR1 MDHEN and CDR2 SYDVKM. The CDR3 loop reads CASNPGGTSGNTIYF. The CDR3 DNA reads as TGTGCCAGCAACCCCGGGGGGACCTCTGGAAACACCATATATTTT.

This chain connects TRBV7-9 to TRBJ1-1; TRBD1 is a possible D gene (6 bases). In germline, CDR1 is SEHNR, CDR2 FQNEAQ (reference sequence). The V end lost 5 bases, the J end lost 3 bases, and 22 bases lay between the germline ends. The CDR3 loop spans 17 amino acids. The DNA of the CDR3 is TGTGCCAGCAGCCACACCCCGGTGGTGGGGGGCGACACTGAAGCTTTCTTT. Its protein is CASSHTPVVGGDTEAFF.

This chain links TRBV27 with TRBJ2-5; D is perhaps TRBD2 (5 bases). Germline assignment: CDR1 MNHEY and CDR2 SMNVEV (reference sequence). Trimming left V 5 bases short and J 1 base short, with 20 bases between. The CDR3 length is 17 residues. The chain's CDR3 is CASSKQSLSGFQETQYF. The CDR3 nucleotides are TGTGCCAGCAGTAAACAATCCCTAAGCGGATTCCAAGAGACCCAGTACTTC.

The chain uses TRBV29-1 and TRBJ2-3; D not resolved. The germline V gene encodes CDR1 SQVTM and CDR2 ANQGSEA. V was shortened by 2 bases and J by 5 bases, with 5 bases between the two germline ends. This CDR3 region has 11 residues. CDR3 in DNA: TGCAGCGTTGAACAGCTAGATACGCAGTATTTT. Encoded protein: CSVEQLDTQYF.

The CDR3 protein is CASSFPGAFYGYTF. CDR3 DNA sequence: TGTGCCAGCAGTTTCCCAGGGGCCTTCTATGGCTACACCTTC. The rearrangement joins TRBV28 to TRBJ1-2, with D possibly matching TRBD1 (6 bases). Between the trimmed V and J ends, which lost 3 bases and 4 bases, there was a span of 12 bases. Germline V gene lookup returns CDR1 MDHEN and CDR2 SYDVKM. The CDR3 length is 14 residues.

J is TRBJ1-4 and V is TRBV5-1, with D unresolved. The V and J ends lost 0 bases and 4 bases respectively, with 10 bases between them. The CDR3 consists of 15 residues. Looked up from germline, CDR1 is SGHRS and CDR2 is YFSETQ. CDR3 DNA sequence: TGCGCCAGCAGCTTGGCGGGCAGCTTTAATGAAAAACTGTTTTTT. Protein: CASSLAGSFNEKLFF.

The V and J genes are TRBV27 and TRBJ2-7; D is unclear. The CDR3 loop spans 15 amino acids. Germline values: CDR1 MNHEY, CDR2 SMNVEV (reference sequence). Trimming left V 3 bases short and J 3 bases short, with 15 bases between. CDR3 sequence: CASSFRGGGYYEQYF. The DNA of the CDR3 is TGTGCCAGCAGTTTTCGTGGTGGCGGCTACTACGAGCAGTACTTC.

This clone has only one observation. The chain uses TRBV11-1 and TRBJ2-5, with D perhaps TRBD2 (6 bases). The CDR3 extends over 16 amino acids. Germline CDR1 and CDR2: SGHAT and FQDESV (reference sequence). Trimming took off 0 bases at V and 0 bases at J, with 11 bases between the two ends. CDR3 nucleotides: TGTGCCAGCAGCTTAGCGCGGGGCGAATACCAAGAGACCCAGTACTTC. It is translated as CASSLARGEYQETQYF.

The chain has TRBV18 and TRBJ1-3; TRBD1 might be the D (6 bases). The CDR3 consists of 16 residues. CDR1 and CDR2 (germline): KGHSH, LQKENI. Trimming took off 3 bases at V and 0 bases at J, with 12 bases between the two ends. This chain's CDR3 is CASSPPGHRSGNTIYF. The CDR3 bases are TGTGCCAGCTCACCCCCGGGACACCGCTCTGGAAACACCATATATTTT.

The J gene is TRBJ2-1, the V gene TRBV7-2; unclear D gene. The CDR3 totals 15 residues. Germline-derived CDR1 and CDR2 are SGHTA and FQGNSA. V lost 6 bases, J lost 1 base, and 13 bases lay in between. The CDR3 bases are TGTGCCAGCAGTCCTACAGCTAATTCCTACAATGAGCAGTTCTTC. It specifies CASSPTANSYNEQFF. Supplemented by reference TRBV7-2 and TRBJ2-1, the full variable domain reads GAGVSQSPSNKVTEKGKDVELRCDPISGHTALYWYRQSLGQGLEFLIYFQGNSAPDKSGLPSDRFSAERTGGSVSTLTIQRTQQEDSAVYLCASSPTANSYNEQFFGPGTRLTVL.

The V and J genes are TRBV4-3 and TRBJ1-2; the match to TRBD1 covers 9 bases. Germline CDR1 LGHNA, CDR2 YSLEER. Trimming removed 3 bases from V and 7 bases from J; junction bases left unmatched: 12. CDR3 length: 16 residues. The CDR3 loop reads CASSHSGAQGAGGYTF. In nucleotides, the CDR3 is TGCGCCAGCAGCCACAGCGGGGCACAGGGGGCGGGTGGCTACACCTTC.

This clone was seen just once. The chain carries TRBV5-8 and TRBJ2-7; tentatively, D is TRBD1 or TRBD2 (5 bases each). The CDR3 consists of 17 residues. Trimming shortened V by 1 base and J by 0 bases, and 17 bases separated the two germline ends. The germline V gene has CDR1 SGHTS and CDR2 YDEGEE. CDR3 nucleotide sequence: TGTGCCAGCAGCTTGTACCGGGGACGGCCGGACTCCTACGAGCAGTACTTC. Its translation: CASSLYRGRPDSYEQYF.

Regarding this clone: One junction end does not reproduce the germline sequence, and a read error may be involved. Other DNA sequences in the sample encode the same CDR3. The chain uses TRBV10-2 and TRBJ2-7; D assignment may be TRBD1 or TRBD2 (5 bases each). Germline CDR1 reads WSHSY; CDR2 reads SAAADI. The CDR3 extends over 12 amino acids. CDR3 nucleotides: TGCGCCAGCTCCTGGATTTGGGACGAACAGTACTTC. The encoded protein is CASSWIWDEQYF.

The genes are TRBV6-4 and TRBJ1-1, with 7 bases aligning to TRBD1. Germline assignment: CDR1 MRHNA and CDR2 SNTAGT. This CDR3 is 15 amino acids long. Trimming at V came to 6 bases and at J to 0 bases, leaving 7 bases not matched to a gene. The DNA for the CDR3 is TGTGCCAGCAGGGAGACAGGGAGGATGAACACTGAAGCTTTCTTT. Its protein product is CASRETGRMNTEAFF.

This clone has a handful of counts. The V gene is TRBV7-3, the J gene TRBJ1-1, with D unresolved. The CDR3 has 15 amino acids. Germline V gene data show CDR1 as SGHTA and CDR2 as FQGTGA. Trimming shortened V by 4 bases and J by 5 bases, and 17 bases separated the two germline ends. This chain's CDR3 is CASSSSHWTGTEAFF. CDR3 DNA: TGTGCCAGCAGCTCCTCCCATTGGACCGGGACTGAAGCTTTCTTT.

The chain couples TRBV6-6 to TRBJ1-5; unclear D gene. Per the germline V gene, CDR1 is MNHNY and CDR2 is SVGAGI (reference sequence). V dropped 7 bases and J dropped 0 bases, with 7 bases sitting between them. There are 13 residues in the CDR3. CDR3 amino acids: CASKGLSNQPQHF. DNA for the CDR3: TGTGCCAGCAAAGGACTTAGCAATCAGCCCCAGCATTTT.

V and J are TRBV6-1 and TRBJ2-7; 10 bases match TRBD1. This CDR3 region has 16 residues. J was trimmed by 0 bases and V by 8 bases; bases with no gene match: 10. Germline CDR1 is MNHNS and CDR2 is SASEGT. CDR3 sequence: CASRAYGTGVSYEQYF. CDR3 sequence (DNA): TGTGCCAGCCGTGCGTATGGGACAGGGGTCTCCTACGAGCAGTACTTC.

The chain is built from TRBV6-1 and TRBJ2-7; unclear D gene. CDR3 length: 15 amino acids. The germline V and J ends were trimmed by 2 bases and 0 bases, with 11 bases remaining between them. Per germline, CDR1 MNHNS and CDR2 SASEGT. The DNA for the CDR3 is TGTGCCAGCAGTGAACTTCTAAGGCGCTCCTACGAGCAGTACTTC. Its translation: CASSELLRRSYEQYF.

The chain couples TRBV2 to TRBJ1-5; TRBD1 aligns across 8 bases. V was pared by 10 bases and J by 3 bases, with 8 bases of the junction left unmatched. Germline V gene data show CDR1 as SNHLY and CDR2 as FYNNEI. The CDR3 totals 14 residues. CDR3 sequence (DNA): TGTGCCACCGGGGCAGGGGGCGTCAATCAGCCCCAGCATTTT. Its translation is CATGAGGVNQPQHF.

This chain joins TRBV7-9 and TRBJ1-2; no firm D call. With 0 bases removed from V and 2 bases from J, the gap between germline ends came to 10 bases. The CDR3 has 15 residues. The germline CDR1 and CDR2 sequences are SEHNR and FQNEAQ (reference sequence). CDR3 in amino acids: CASSLAGTANYGYTF. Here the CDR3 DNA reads TGTGCCAGCAGCTTAGCGGGCACGGCGAACTATGGCTACACCTTC. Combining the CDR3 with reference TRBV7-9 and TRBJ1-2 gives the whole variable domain DTGVSQNPRHKITKRGQNVTFRCDPISEHNRLYWYRQTLGQGPEFLTYFQNEAQLEKSRLLSDRFSAERPKGSFSTLEIQRTEQGDSAMYLCASSLAGTANYGYTFGSGTRLTVV.

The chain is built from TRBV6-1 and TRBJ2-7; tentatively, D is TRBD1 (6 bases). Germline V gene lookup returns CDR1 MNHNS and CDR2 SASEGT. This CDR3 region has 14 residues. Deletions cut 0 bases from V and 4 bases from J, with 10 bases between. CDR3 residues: CASSEARRGYEQYF. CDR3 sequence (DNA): TGTGCCAGCAGTGAAGCGCGCAGGGGTTACGAGCAGTACTTC.

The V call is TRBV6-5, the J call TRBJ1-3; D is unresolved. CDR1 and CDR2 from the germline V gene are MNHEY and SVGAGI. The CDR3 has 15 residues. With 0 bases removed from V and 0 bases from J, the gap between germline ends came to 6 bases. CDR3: CASSYSRRSGNTIYF. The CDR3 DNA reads TGTGCCAGCAGTTACTCGCGACGCTCTGGAAACACCATATATTTT.

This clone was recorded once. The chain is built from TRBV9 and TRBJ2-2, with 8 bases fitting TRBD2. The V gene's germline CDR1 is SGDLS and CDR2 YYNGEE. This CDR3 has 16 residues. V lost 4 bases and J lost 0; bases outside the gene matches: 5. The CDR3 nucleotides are TGTGCCAGCAGCCGAGACGGGGGGGCGAACACCGGGGAGCTGTTTTTT. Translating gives CASSRDGGANTGELFF.

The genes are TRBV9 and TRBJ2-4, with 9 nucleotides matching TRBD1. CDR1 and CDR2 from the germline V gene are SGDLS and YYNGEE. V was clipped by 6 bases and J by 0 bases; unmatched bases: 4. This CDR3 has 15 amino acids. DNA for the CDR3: TGTGCCAGCAACAGACAGGGGGAAGCCAAAAACATTCAGTACTTC. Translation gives CASNRQGEAKNIQYF.

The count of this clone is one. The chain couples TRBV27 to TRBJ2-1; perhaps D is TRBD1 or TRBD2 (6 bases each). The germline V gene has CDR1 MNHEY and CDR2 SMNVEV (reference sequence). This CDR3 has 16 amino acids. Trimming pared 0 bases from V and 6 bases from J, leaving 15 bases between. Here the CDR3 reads CASSLSYVGGLNEQFF. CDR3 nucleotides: TGTGCCAGCAGTTTATCGTATGTCGGGGGCCTCAATGAGCAGTTCTTC.

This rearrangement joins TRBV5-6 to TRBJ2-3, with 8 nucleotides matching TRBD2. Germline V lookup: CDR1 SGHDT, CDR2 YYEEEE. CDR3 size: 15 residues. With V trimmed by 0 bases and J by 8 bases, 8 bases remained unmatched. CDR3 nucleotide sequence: TGTGCCAGCAGCTTGGACGGGGGGGCATCCGGTACGCAGTATTTT. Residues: CASSLDGGASGTQYF.

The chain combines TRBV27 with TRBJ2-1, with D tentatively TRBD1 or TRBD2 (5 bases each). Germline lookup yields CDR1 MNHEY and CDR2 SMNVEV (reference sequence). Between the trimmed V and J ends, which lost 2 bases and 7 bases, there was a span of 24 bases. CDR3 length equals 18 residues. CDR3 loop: CASSLRVGTSSIRNEQFF. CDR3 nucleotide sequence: TGTGCCAGCAGTTTAAGGGTAGGGACGTCCTCAATTCGGAATGAGCAGTTCTTC.

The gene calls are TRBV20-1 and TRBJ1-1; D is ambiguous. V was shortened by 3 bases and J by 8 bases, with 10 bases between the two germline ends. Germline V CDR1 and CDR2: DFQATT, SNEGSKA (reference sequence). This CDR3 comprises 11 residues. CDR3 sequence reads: CSARPRAEAFF. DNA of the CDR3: TGCAGTGCTAGGCCCCGGGCAGAAGCTTTCTTT.

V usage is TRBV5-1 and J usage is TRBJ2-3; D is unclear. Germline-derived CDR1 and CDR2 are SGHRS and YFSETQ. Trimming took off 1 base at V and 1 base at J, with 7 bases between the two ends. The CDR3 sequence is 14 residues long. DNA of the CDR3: TGCGCCAGCAGCTTGACGGCGGGCACAGATACGCAGTATTTT. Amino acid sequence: CASSLTAGTDTQYF.

CDR3 nucleotide sequence: TGTGCCAGCAGCTTGGTGCCCGGAACCTACGAGCAGTACTTC. Encoded protein: CASSLVPGTYEQYF. The chain has TRBV7-8 and TRBJ2-7, with D unresolved. The CDR3 is 14 amino acids. Germline V CDR1 and CDR2: SGHVS, FQNEAQ. The germline V and J ends were trimmed by 3 bases and 2 bases, with 11 bases remaining between them.